The T cell receptor beta chain described here comes from a study of cytomegalovirus exposure and HLA in healthy donors (dated by TCRdb to the late 2010s). About the investigation overall: An earlier analysis of 550 to 700 of the donors reported approximately 300 Gb of sequence data and 117 million unique TCR beta sequences from about 180 million T cells. Both class I and class II loci were covered by HLA typing, at four-digit resolution. The study aimed to test whether cataloging public T cell receptors could reveal signatures of past pathogen exposure. To decide whether each TCR beta V gene segment behaved as functional or pseudogenic, an earlier analysis of nearly 600 of the donors relied on high-throughput TCR beta sequencing. An early release covering roughly 640 HLA-typed donors comprised approximately 300 gigabases of sequencing data and around 80 million unique TCR sequences. Of the 300 to 500 genotyped donors, less than 90% were placed in the genetic ancestry cluster associated with self-reported Caucasian donors. The study profiled the T cell repertoires of 500 to 800 subjects by immunosequencing and related them to cytomegalovirus serostatus. To predict cytomegalovirus infection status, the study combined high-throughput TCR immunosequencing, statistical association of individual TCRs with disease status, and machine learning. Typing coverage varied by locus: roughly 620-640 donors for A, B, C, DRB1 and DQB1; about 520 for DQA1; around 610 for DPA1; around 450 for DPB1. Every discovery cohort repertoire had been produced on one sequencing platform. Donor age, sex, ethnicity and CMV serostatus were compiled alongside the repertoire data. Roughly 5 DR-DQ haplotypes were handled as single units for association and clustering, since linkage in the cohort was strong. In a later genetic analysis, genome-wide SNP genotypes for about three fifths of the roughly 670 donors were used, and that subset was treated as a discovery cohort. Besides the first cohort of under 700 subjects, a separate validation cohort made up of some 110 different subjects was used. Among over 350 genotyped donors of the cohort, an average of roughly 240,000 unique TCR beta nucleotide sequences were sequenced per donor, roughly 20% of them non-productive. Rather than drawing on any new phenotypic data, the later analysis identified candidate immune exposures from TCR beta sequences and the way those sequences occurred across donors. A later analysis re-analyzed previously published TCR beta repertoires from 550 to 700 donors and added high-resolution HLA genotyping to study TCR occurrence patterns. General study outcomes and caveats: Linkage disequilibrium might explain the correlated functional status among segregating V segments, but an unknown experimental factor could not be excluded. Because some donors lacked HLA typing at each locus, the association tests relied only on the typed subset. A cluster of highly shared sequence variants was judged likely to be a technical artifact of the sequencing pipeline. Because counts were too low, about 18 rarely observed V segments, including chromosome 9 orphons, were excluded from the earlier analysis of around 590 of the donors. In an earlier analysis of 450 to 750 of the donors, most TCR beta V segments appeared in productive rearrangements about 87% or about 30% of the time, broadly matching IMGT annotations. A further reported finding was that TCR beta sequences accurately predicted the HLA-A and HLA-B alleles for most subjects in the first cohort. A later analysis found that most CMV-associated TCR beta chains appeared HLA-restricted, with HLA associations seemingly driven largely by CMV exposure. Compared with the roughly 670-donor mean, donors in an Asian-associated ancestry cluster had fewer N-insertions in productive TCRs, according to a later genetic analysis. An association between a missense DCLRE1C variant and V-gene and J-gene trimming of TCR beta chains was found in a later genetic analysis and replicated in an independent cohort. Across donors, most TCR sequences were observed very rarely, whereas some public TCRs were present in many individuals. In vitro tests confirmed that a few of the cytomegalovirus-associated TCR beta chains recognize cytomegalovirus antigens. In a later analysis, several top co-occurrence clusters were reported to appear linked to parvovirus B19, influenza, CMV and Epstein-Barr virus. According to a later analysis, TCR association rates differed among HLA loci, with DRB1 alleles showing the most associated TCRs and HLA-C alleles showing the fewest. A later analysis associated 15,000 to 20,000 TCR beta sequences with specific HLA alleles at a false discovery rate of 0.05. Only TCR beta chains were sequenced in this cohort, and the absence of alpha or paired-chain data limited detectable features. The presence/absence analyses assumed that sequencing depth was roughly uniform across donors, and that assumption may not be true. It was suggested by the authors that the approach could potentially be generalized to other disease states and immunological phenotypes. Compared with equally common non-associated chains, HLA-associated TCR beta chains in a later analysis were more clonally expanded and had lower generation probabilities. Some IMGT-functional V segments, including TRBV6-2 and TRBV6-3, could not be distinguished by the 87-base-pair reads and were therefore excluded. The only immune exposure information available for the cohort was CMV serostatus. Cytomegalovirus status was reported to be diagnosed by the classifier with high specificity and sensitivity in both the original and validation cohorts. Strong co-occurrence of HLA alleles, especially DR and DQ, made assigning TCR associations to individual alleles difficult. In the study, 150 to 200 TCR beta chains were listed as associated with cytomegalovirus.

The protocol used for the library was the immunoSEQ multiplex PCR assay. For the multiplex PCR, a mixture combining 60 forward primers for TCR Vbeta segments and 13 reverse primers for TCR Jbeta segments was used. The CDR3 region of rearranged TCR beta genes was amplified from genomic DNA by a multiplex PCR assay. The amplified TCR beta libraries were sequenced on the Illumina HiSeq System as 87-base-pair reads. In the paper's pipeline: In a later analysis, roughly 80 million unique TCR beta chains were counted across the approximately 640 repertoires, and roughly 9.9 million of these chains were shared by at least two donors. Raw reads were error-corrected and collapsed into unique sequences with a nearest-neighbor algorithm that merged closely related sequences to remove PCR and sequencing errors. Alignment of CDR3 sequences to IMGT reference sequences was used to assign V, D and J gene segments. For a sequence to be retained, at least a six-nucleotide match to both a V gene segment and a J gene segment was required. Rearrangements were called productive when the CDR3 lacked stop codons and stayed in frame with V and J; all others were non-productive. Following IMGT convention, CDR3 was defined as the stretch from the second conserved V-encoded cysteine up to the conserved J-encoded phenylalanine. The earlier analysis of 450 to 750 of the donors excluded any sequence lacking an unambiguous match to a single V gene segment. In an earlier analysis of 587 of the donors, V segments were called functional above 56.7% productive rearrangements and were called segregating when the between-donor standard deviation exceeded 5%. A statistical classification framework was developed to diagnose cytomegalovirus status using the catalog of TCR beta chain sequences. In a later analysis, V and J genes were assigned by comparing TCR nucleotide sequences against IMGT/GENE-DB human TR gene sequences. The TCRdist pipeline was used in a later analysis to assign CDR3 sequences and most-parsimonious VDJ recombination scenarios. A later analysis defined each TCR beta chain by its CDR3 amino acid sequence plus V-gene family, and excluded reads lacking a unique V-gene family. To address suspected cross-contamination and a sequencing artifact, a later analysis removed a few hundred highly shared, low-generation-probability nucleotide sequences. In a later analysis, a clonal expansion index was calculated for each public chain from normalized within-repertoire ranks of inferred template counts. Generation probabilities in a later analysis came from a VDJ recombination model fitted to out-of-frame rearrangements, and those results were checked against IGoR. A later analysis scored TCR-TCR, TCR-HLA and TCR-CMV co-occurrence with hypergeometric tests, applying a repertoire-size bias correction to TCR pairs. False discovery rates were estimated in a later analysis by permuting HLA or CMV assignments 20 times. In a later analysis, co-occurring TCRs were grouped using DBSCAN, and TCRdist sequence similarity was added for clustering within HLA-allele-positive subsets. Co-occurrence clustering excluded repertoires with fewer than 30,000 or more than 120,000 public chains, plus five with anomalous nucleotide sharing. TCRdb re-hosts the immuneACCESS table, in-frame sequences only. Its copies lack some clones; in the studies checked, an unresolved V gene accounts for under half of them, and the cause for the rest is not known. The V and J calls and clone size were taken over from that table, and D and trimming were inferred from the DNA. Across this sample there are about 140,000 clones, with over 65% seen only once. About 3.2% of the sample is in the top ten clones.

The cohort comprised more than 550 healthy bone marrow donors. At the time of sampling, all cohort members were nominally healthy, though unrecorded immune exposures were likely present. The donor was CMV seronegative and was included in the group of around 320 seronegative cohort members. A peripheral blood sample was provided by each donor, and peripheral blood mononuclear cells were used for TCR beta sequencing. The Qiagen DNeasy Blood Extraction Kit was used to extract genomic DNA from the blood cell samples. The germline V gene (reference sequence) provides CDR1 SEHNR and CDR2 FQNEAQ. Deletion took 0 bases off V and 1 base off J, with a span of 7 bases between the germline ends. The CDR3, cysteine through phenylalanine, is 14 amino acids long. Only CDR3 DNA remains: 42 bases, in frame from the first base. This clone was picked up a small number of times. No antigen is known for it. No much larger clone is present one base from it, and per-base qualities are unavailable.

Material for sequencing was PBMCs. The source is a female donor in good health and CMV-seronegative. Recombination joined TRBV7-9 with TRBJ2-7, with the identity of the D gene unclear. The CDR3 region reads CASSLAAQSYEQYF. The bases are TGTGCCAGCAGCTTAGCGGCCCAATCCTACGAGCAGTACTTC.